The TCR beta chain described here comes from a study of response to subunit inactivated influenza vaccine. Study-level findings and limits: Only a handful of new T cells, the authors suggested, are recruited with each seasonal influenza vaccination.

This clonotype was seen at least ten times. Its antigen is unidentified. TCRdb re-called the RT-PCR reads with MiXCR, one entry per CDR3 protein. The sample carries 500,000 or so distinct CDR3 sequences, 10% to 11% recorded once. CDR1 and CDR2 (germline): MNHEY, SVGAGI. The CDR3 covers 16 residues. Trimming left V 0 bases short and J 2 bases short, with 14 bases between. Sample: PBMCs from blood, taken 40 to 50 days after vaccination. The V gene is TRBV6-5, the J gene TRBJ2-7; D is perhaps TRBD1 (6 bases). The sequence was collected from a man aged 50-59 years who received an inactivated influenza vaccine. The CDR3 DNA reads as TGTGCCAGCAGTTACTCCGGTACAGGGAGTACCTACGAGCAGTACTTC. As protein: CASSYSGTGSTYEQYF.